The clone carrying this T cell receptor (beta chain) was seen once. Its antigen remains unidentified. The sample comes from a study of graft-versus-host responses after intestinal transplantation. Background on the study: Anti-thymocyte globulin served as induction for all recipients, who then took tacrolimus and steroids for about 3 years.

Measured with immunoSEQ multiplex PCR; TCRdb has only the in-frame clones, and not every one. This sample yields over 55,000 clones, of which less than 95% are seen a single time; under 1.5% belongs to the top ten. Whole-study results and caveats: GvH clones detected in recipient marrow included some appearing first in ileum or blood. Where graft-donor T cell macrochimerism was present, patients had high graft-versus-host to host-versus-graft clonal ratios in allografts. Early post-transplant HvG declines were associated with peak circulating GvH clone levels.

The CDR3 runs to 13 residues. Per germline, CDR1 MRHNA and CDR2 SNTAGT. Trimming shortened V by 2 bases and J by 5 bases, and 9 bases separated the two germline ends. The clonotype originates from a human donor who received an intestinal transplant. This rearrangement joins TRBV6-4 to TRBJ1-1, with D possibly TRBD1 on 5 matching bases. The sample was unstimulated CD8+ T cells sorted from spleen or lymph node cells, taken before intestinal transplant. The CDR3, as DNA: TGTGCCAGCAGTGACGACGGGGGGACTGAAGCTTTCTTT. This encodes CASSDDGGTEAFF.